This TCR beta chain is drawn from a study of patients and donors after allogeneic stem cell transplantation. This clonotype was seen only a few times. The CDR3 totals 12 residues. Germline CDR1 is SQVTM and CDR2 is ANQGSEA. J gave up 7 bases and V 7 bases, and 10 bases lay outside the gene matches. TCRdb passed the RT-PCR reads through MiXCR, listing each CDR3 protein once. Of some 880,000 distinct CDR3 sequences listed, approximately 19% were seen once; the top ten hold around 6%. This rearrangement joins TRBV29-1 to TRBJ2-7; 7 nucleotides line up with TRBD1. The sample taken for sequencing was blood, either unsorted or a sorted T cell fraction (not recorded which). The TCR originated in a human donor who was either an allogeneic HSCT recipient or a stem cell or donor lymphocyte infusion donor (not recorded which). It is not recorded whose cells these are; they may come from a transplant donor. CDR3 sequence reads: CSAGAGGGEQYF. In nucleotides, the CDR3 is TGCAGCGCTGGGGCAGGGGGTGGAGAGCAGTACTTC.